The 29 T cell receptor beta chains below come from one sample, sequenced in a study of memory CD4+ T cells and cytomegalovirus serostatus. Single viable CD3+CD4+CD8-CD45RO+ cells were sorted as the memory CD4+ T cells. Sequenced by immunoSEQ multiplex PCR; TCRdb stores in-frame clones only, minus some. This sample has some 64,000 clones, with 80% to 85% found just once. The sample was memory CD4+ T cells from blood. The receptors stem from an adult in good health and CMV-seronegative.

The rearrangement joins TRBV28 to TRBJ1-5, with D possibly matching TRBD1 (6 bases). Germline-derived CDR1 and CDR2 are MDHEN and SYDVKM. This CDR3 spans 15 amino acids. V was trimmed by 3 bases and J by 3 bases, leaving 12 bases between them. The CDR3 loop is CASSFVGADNQPQHF. For the CDR3, the DNA is TGTGCCAGCAGTTTTGTGGGGGCTGACAATCAGCCCCAGCATTTT.

In its sample, this clone was seen a few times. CDR3 sequence (DNA): TGTGCCAGCAGTTTATCTCTCAGGGGTTCCTACGAGCAGTACTTC. This codes for CASSLSLRGSYEQYF. The chain joins TRBV27 to TRBJ2-7; D is possibly TRBD1 (6 bases). CDR1 MNHEY and CDR2 SMNVEV come from the germline V gene (reference sequence). This CDR3 contains 15 residues. Trimming removed 0 bases from V and 1 base from J, with 10 bases in between.

The gene calls are TRBV20-1 and TRBJ1-1; TRBD1 matches at 7 bases. With 3 bases clipped from V and 8 bases from J, the junction kept 0 bases outside the gene matches. CDR3 size: 10 residues. Germline V lookup: CDR1 DFQATT, CDR2 SNEGSKA (reference sequence). The CDR3 DNA reads as TGCAGTGCTAGGGACAGGGAAGCTTTCTTT. This translates into CSARDREAFF.

The chain links TRBV29-1 to TRBJ1-1, with a possible D match to TRBD1 (5 bases). Germline CDR1 and CDR2: SQVTM and ANQGSEA. The CDR3 is made up of 12 amino acids. Trimming cost V 4 bases and J 8 bases, with 14 bases left between them. The DNA of the CDR3 is TGCAGCGTTGCAGGGACTGTCTGGGAAGCTTTCTTT. The encoded protein is CSVAGTVWEAFF.

The J gene is TRBJ2-2, the V gene TRBV2; possibly TRBD1 for D (5 bases). The CDR3 totals 16 residues. Trimming removed 2 bases at V and 3 bases at J, with 13 bases between. Germline assignment: CDR1 SNHLY and CDR2 FYNNEI. The CDR3 nucleotides read TGTGCCAGCAGTGAAAGGGGTGGCACAGACACCGGGGAGCTGTTTTTT. It encodes CASSERGGTDTGELFF.

V is TRBV30 and J is TRBJ2-3, with D possibly being TRBD1 (6 bases). Germline values: CDR1 GTSNPN, CDR2 SVGIG (reference sequence). The V end was cut by 2 bases, the J end by 2 bases, with 14 bases between. This CDR3 contains 15 residues. CDR3 region: CAWSKIWTDTDTQYF. CDR3 DNA: TGTGCCTGGAGTAAGATTTGGACAGACACAGATACGCAGTATTTT. The variable domain in full, with the rest retrieved from reference TRBV30 and TRBJ2-3, is SQTIHQWPATLVQPVGSPLSLECTVEGTSNPNLYWYRQAAGRGLQLLFYSVGIGQISSEVPQNLSASRPQDRQFILSSKKLLLSDSGFYLCAWSKIWTDTDTQYFGPGTRLTVL.

The J gene is TRBJ2-1, the V gene TRBV7-8, with 14 bases identical to TRBD2. Germline V gives CDR1 SGHVS, CDR2 FQNEAQ. V lost 5 bases, J lost 8 bases, and 2 bases stayed unmatched. The CDR3 runs to 14 residues. The DNA for the CDR3 is TGTGCCAGCAGCCGACTAGCGGGGGGGTATGAGCAGTTCTTC. It specifies CASSRLAGGYEQFF.

This rearrangement joins TRBV6-5 to TRBJ2-7; D is unresolved. This CDR3 region has 16 residues. V lost 0 bases, J lost 2 bases, and 14 bases lay in between. The germline V gene encodes CDR1 MNHEY and CDR2 SVGAGI. The CDR3 is CASSYSRRHAAYEQYF. The CDR3 nucleotides are TGTGCCAGCAGTTACTCTAGACGACACGCCGCCTACGAGCAGTACTTC.

The CDR3: CASSQMALGVEAFF. The CDR3 DNA reads TGCGCCAGCAGTCAAATGGCACTCGGAGTTGAAGCTTTCTTT. J is TRBJ1-1 and V is TRBV23-1; D not resolved. TRBV23-1 is sorted into the ORF group, with uncertain function. Trimming stripped 2 bases from V and 7 bases from J, with 14 bases between. CDR3 length: 14 amino acids.

The table lists this clone with a few counts. The chain combines TRBV2 with TRBJ1-1; D possibly corresponds to TRBD1 (5 bases). The CDR3 extends over 14 amino acids. The V gene lost 7 bases and the J gene lost 0 bases, with 12 bases spanning the gap. Germline-derived CDR1 and CDR2 are SNHLY and FYNNEI. In nucleotides, the CDR3 is TGTGCCAGCAAACCGGGACGGATGAACACTGAAGCTTTCTTT. Encoded protein: CASKPGRMNTEAFF.

The V and J genes are TRBV5-1 and TRBJ2-2, with D possibly called TRBD1 or TRBD2 (5 bases each). CDR1 SGHRS and CDR2 YFSETQ come from the germline V gene. V was trimmed by 0 bases and J by 4 bases, leaving 10 bases between them. This CDR3 is 15 amino acids long. The CDR3 DNA is TGCGCCAGCAGCTTGGGGGCAGGGAGCACCGGGGAGCTGTTTTTT. Amino acid sequence: CASSLGAGSTGELFF.

This clone was seen only a few times. The gene calls are TRBV10-3 and TRBJ1-2; D is undetermined. Germline CDR1 and CDR2: ENHRY and SYGVKD. V lost 0 bases and J lost 8, with 13 bases in between. The CDR3 loop spans 14 amino acids. DNA for the CDR3: TGTGCCATCAGTGAGTCTGGGGTCAGCTTAGGCTACACCTTC. Protein: CAISESGVSLGYTF.

This clone occurred a few times. The J gene is TRBJ1-1, the V gene TRBV6-1, with D unresolved. Germline CDR1 and CDR2: MNHNS and SASEGT. The CDR3 contains 13 residues. V was cut by 4 bases and J by 1 base, with 7 bases left in between. The CDR3 DNA sequence: TGTGCCAGCAGTGTCGAGGGGAACACTGAAGCTTTCTTT. Its protein product is CASSVEGNTEAFF.

The CDR3, as DNA: TGTGCCAGTAGCCCACAGGGGACGACTGGAAACACCATATATTTT. This sequence encodes CASSPQGTTGNTIYF. This rearrangement joins TRBV19 to TRBJ1-3; 7 bases match TRBD1. V lost 6 bases and J lost 2; bases outside the gene matches: 7. Germline V gene sequence: CDR1 LNHDA, CDR2 SQIVND (reference sequence). The CDR3 totals 15 residues.

The V gene is TRBV16, the J gene TRBJ1-5; D is unresolved. V shed 6 bases and J shed 2 bases, with 11 bases lying between them. CDR1 and CDR2 (germline): KGHSY, FQNENV. The length of the CDR3 is 14 residues. The CDR3 spells CASSSTSGNQPQHF. As DNA, the CDR3 is TGTGCCAGCAGTTCTACGTCAGGCAATCAGCCCCAGCATTTT.

The chain carries TRBV9 and TRBJ2-5; TRBD2 might be the D (7 bases). Germline V gene lookup returns CDR1 SGDLS and CDR2 YYNGEE. V gave up 0 bases and J gave up 2 bases, with 17 bases separating them. The CDR3 runs to 17 residues. CDR3 in DNA: TGTGCCAGCAGCGTAGAGCCTAGGGGGAGGGGGCAAGAGACCCAGTACTTC. Residues: CASSVEPRGRGQETQYF.

This clone showed up just a few times. J is TRBJ1-1 and V is TRBV18; TRBD1 agrees at 7 bases. This CDR3 contains 15 residues. Germline V gives CDR1 KGHSH, CDR2 LQKENI. Germline trimming cut 2 bases from V and 1 base from J; bases unmatched to any gene: 4. CDR3 sequence: CASSPRGQRNTEAFF. CDR3 nucleotide sequence: TGTGCCAGCTCACCAAGGGGACAGAGGAACACTGAAGCTTTCTTT.

The CDR3 DNA reads TGTGCCAGTAGTATTCCCAGGGCCAATCAGCCCCAGCATTTT. The encoded protein is CASSIPRANQPQHF. This chain links TRBV19 with TRBJ1-5, with TRBD1 as a possible D gene (5 bases). Trimming left V 3 bases short and J 3 bases short, with 9 bases between. This CDR3 has 14 amino acids. Germline lookup yields CDR1 LNHDA and CDR2 SQIVND (reference sequence).

A remark on this clone: At the DNA level, this CDR3 is encoded by other sequences in the same sample as well. The genes are TRBV6-1 and TRBJ1-5; D call uncertain. CDR3 length: 14 residues. Trimming took off 2 bases at V and 2 bases at J, with 7 bases between the two ends. Germline CDR1 MNHNS, CDR2 SASEGT. The CDR3 loop is CASSESGGNQPQHF. In nucleotides, the CDR3 is TGTGCCAGCAGTGAAAGCGGGGGCAATCAGCCCCAGCATTTT.

This rearrangement joins TRBV7-2 to TRBJ1-5; D ambiguous. This CDR3 region has 13 residues. Trimming shortened V by 4 bases and J by 5 bases, and 9 bases separated the two germline ends. Germline CDR1 is SGHTA and CDR2 is FQGNSA. The CDR3 reads CASSSQPYQPQHF. As DNA, the CDR3 is TGTGCCAGCAGCTCACAACCTTATCAGCCCCAGCATTTT. The complete variable domain, with remaining parts taken from reference TRBV7-2 and TRBJ1-5, reads GAGVSQSPSNKVTEKGKDVELRCDPISGHTALYWYRQSLGQGLEFLIYFQGNSAPDKSGLPSDRFSAERTGGSVSTLTIQRTQQEDSAVYLCASSSQPYQPQHFGDGTRLSIL.

This chain joins TRBV7-9 and TRBJ2-5; TRBD2 is a possible D gene (5 bases). The V gene lost 1 base and the J gene lost 7 bases, with 16 bases spanning the gap. Germline V CDR1 and CDR2: SEHNR, FQNEAQ (reference sequence). The CDR3 consists of 15 residues. The CDR3 reads CASSLVSSKGGTQYF. The CDR3 DNA reads TGTGCCAGCAGCTTAGTGTCTAGCAAAGGCGGGACCCAGTACTTC.

V and J are TRBV7-9 and TRBJ1-1, with TRBD1 as a possible D gene (5 bases). V lost 3 bases to trimming and J lost 0 bases, with 8 bases between them. Germline lookup yields CDR1 SEHNR and CDR2 FQNEAQ (reference sequence). The length of the CDR3 is 14 residues. CDR3 nucleotides: TGTGCCAGCAGCTTGGGGGGGTTGAACACTGAAGCTTTCTTT. This encodes CASSLGGLNTEAFF. The full variable domain, with the rest looked up from reference TRBV7-9 and TRBJ1-1, is DTGVSQNPRHKITKRGQNVTFRCDPISEHNRLYWYRQTLGQGPEFLTYFQNEAQLEKSRLLSDRFSAERPKGSFSTLEIQRTEQGDSAMYLCASSLGGLNTEAFFGQGTRLTVV.

By share of the sample, this clone is medium-sized (0.01 to 0.1%). The rearrangement joins TRBV7-2 to TRBJ1-1; the match to TRBD1 covers 7 bases. Trimming removed 2 bases from V and 5 bases from J; junction bases left unmatched: 17. The CDR3 sequence is 18 residues long. Germline values: CDR1 SGHTA, CDR2 FQGNSA. CDR3 in DNA: TGTGCCAGCAGCTTACGATTCAACAGGGGTCTCCTGAGTACTGAAGCTTTCTTT. Residues: CASSLRFNRGLLSTEAFF.

This chain connects TRBV28 to TRBJ1-5; D possibly corresponds to TRBD1 (5 bases). In germline, CDR1 is MDHEN, CDR2 SYDVKM. V was shortened by 5 bases and J by 2 bases, with 13 bases between the two germline ends. CDR3 length: 15 residues. The chain's CDR3 is CASSPGTGGNQPQHF. The CDR3 DNA reads TGTGCCAGCAGTCCCGGGACGGGTGGCAATCAGCCCCAGCATTTT.

The V and J genes are TRBV6-1 and TRBJ1-6; 8 bases match TRBD1. The J segment lost 6 bases and the V segment lost 4 bases, leaving 8 bases of the junction unmatched. Germline V gene lookup returns CDR1 MNHNS and CDR2 SASEGT. This CDR3 spans 16 amino acids. Written as DNA, the CDR3 is TGTGCCAGCAGTGTAGTCGACAGGGGTGGTAATTCACCCCTCCACTTT. It codes for CASSVVDRGGNSPLHF.

The V call is TRBV19, the J call TRBJ2-7, with D hard to call. With 5 bases removed from V and 2 bases from J, the gap between germline ends came to 10 bases. Germline loops: CDR1 LNHDA, CDR2 SQIVND (reference sequence). The CDR3 loop spans 13 amino acids. CDR3 in DNA: TGTGCCAGTAGTCCCCAGGTAACCTACGAGCAGTACTTC. Protein: CASSPQVTYEQYF.

The rearrangement joins TRBV28 to TRBJ1-2, with a weak D call TRBD1 (6 bases). Germline V gene sequence: CDR1 MDHEN, CDR2 SYDVKM. The CDR3 covers 16 residues. With 6 bases removed from V and 3 bases from J, the gap between germline ends came to 20 bases. The CDR3: CASRTFGGAGYYGYTF. CDR3 DNA: TGTGCCAGCAGGACCTTCGGGGGGGCAGGGTACTATGGCTACACCTTC.

The CDR3 spells CANGDGSRGSTGELFF. In nucleotides, the CDR3 is TGTGCCAACGGAGATGGGTCCAGGGGGTCCACCGGGGAGCTGTTTTTT. V usage is TRBV2 and J usage is TRBJ2-2; 7 bases map to TRBD1. Germline values: CDR1 SNHLY, CDR2 FYNNEI. V dropped 10 bases and J dropped 4; count of bases not matched to a gene: 15. The CDR3 runs to 16 residues.

This chain uses TRBV5-1 with TRBJ1-4; D unresolved. From germline, CDR1 is SGHRS and CDR2 YFSETQ. The CDR3 sequence is 16 residues long. Trimming removed 3 bases from V and 4 bases from J, with 16 bases in between. The CDR3 nucleotides are TGCGCCAGCAGCTACTCGTACACGGTTCGTAATGAAAAACTGTTTTTT. This sequence encodes CASSYSYTVRNEKLFF. The entire variable domain, with the rest obtained from reference TRBV5-1 and TRBJ1-4, is as follows: KAGVTQTPRYLIKTRGQQVTLSCSPISGHRSVSWYQQTPGQGLQFLFEYFSETQRNKGNFPGRFSGRQFSNSRSEMNVSTLELGDSALYLCASSYSYTVRNEKLFFGSGTQLSVL.